This T cell receptor beta chain was identified during a study of blood T cells in healthy people across ages. Across the whole study: Capture by template switching was about one barcoded beta molecule per two T cells. Study results and caveats: With naive T cell percentage, TCR beta diversity showed a strong correlation.

A sample-barcoded 5' primer and a J-beta primer mix were used in a second PCR of about 6 to 11 cycles. Researchers report that a template-switch adaptor with 12 random nucleotides tagged each cDNA molecule. TCRdb ran MiXCR on the 5' RACE reads and lists one entry per CDR3 protein. This sample has around 670,000 distinct CDR3 sequences, with approximately 30% found just once. Comments on this clonotype: Its antigen is still unknown. A much larger clone differs from this one at a single base, so this may be a read error.

There were healthy Caucasian individuals from Russia, aged about 6 to 100, serving as donors. This CDR3 is built from 16 residues. Germline trimming cut 5 bases from V and 13 bases from J; bases unmatched to any gene: 16. Per the germline V gene, CDR1 is SEHNR and CDR2 is FQNEAQ (reference sequence). Input material: blood. This sequence was found in a woman of 80 years or more in good health. This chain links TRBV7-9 with TRBJ2-1, with 11 bases aligning to TRBD1. For the CDR3, the DNA is TGTGCCAGCAGCGGAGGGACAGGGGGGAGTCACGAGACCCAGTTCTTC. Its translation: CASSGGTGGSHETQFF.